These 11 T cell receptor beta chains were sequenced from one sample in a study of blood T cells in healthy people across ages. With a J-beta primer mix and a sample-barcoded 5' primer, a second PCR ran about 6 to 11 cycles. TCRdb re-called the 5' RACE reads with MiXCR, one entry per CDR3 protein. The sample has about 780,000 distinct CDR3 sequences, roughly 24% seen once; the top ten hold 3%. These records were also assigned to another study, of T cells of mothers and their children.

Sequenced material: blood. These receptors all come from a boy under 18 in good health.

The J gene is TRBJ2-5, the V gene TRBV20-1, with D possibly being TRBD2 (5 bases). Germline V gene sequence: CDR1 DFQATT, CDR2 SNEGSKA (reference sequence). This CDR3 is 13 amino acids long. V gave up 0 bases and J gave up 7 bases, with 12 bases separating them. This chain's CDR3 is CSARDRLAGTQYF. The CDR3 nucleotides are TGCAGTGCTAGAGATCGGCTAGCTGGGACCCAGTACTTC.

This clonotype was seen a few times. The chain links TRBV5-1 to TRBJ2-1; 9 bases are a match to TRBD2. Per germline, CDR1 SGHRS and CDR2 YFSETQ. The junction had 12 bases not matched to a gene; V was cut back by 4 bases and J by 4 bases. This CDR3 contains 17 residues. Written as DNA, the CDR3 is TGCGCCAGCAGCAGGGGAAGGAGCGGGGGGTTATACAATGAGCAGTTCTTC. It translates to CASSRGRSGGLYNEQFF.

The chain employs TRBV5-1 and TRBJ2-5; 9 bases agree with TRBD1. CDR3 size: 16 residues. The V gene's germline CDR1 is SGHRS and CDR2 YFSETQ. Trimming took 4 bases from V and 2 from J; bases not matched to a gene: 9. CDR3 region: CASSPRTGESQETQYF. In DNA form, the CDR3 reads TGCGCCAGCAGCCCCCGGACAGGGGAATCACAAGAGACCCAGTACTTC. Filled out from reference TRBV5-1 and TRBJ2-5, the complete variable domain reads KAGVTQTPRYLIKTRGQQVTLSCSPISGHRSVSWYQQTPGQGLQFLFEYFSETQRNKGNFPGRFSGRQFSNSRSEMNVSTLELGDSALYLCASSPRTGESQETQYFGPGTRLLVL.

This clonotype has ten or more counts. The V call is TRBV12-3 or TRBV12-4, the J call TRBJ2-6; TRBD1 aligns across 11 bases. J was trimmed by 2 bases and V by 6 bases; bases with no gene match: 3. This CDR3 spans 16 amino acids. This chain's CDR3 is CASSPGQGAGANVLTF. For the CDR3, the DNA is TGTGCCAGCAGCCCGGGACAGGGGGCTGGGGCCAACGTCCTGACTTTC.

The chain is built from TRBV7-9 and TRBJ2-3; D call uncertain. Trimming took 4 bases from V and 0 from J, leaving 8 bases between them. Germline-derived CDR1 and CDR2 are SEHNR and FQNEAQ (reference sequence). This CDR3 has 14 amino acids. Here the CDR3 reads CASSSKTSTDTQYF. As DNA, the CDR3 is TGTGCCAGCAGCTCAAAAACTAGCACAGATACGCAGTATTTT.

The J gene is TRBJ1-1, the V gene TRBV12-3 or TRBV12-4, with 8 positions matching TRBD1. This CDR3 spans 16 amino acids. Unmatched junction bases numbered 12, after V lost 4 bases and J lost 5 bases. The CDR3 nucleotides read TGTGCCAGCAGTTCGACGGGCGGACAGGGAAAAACTGAAGCTTTCTTT. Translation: CASSSTGGQGKTEAFF.

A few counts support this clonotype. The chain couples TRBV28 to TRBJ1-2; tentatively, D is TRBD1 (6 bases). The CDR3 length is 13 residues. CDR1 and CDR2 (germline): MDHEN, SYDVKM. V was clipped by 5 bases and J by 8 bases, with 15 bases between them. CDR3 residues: CASSQTGMWGYTF. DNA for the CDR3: TGTGCCAGCAGTCAAACAGGGATGTGGGGCTACACCTTC.

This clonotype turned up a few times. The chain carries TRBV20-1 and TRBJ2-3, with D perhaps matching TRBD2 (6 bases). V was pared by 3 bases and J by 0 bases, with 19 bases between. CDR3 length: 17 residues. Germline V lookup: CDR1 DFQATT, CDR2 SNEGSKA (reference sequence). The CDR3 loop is CSASSPLGDSSTDTQYF. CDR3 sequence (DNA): TGCAGTGCTAGTAGTCCCCTCGGGGACTCTAGCACAGATACGCAGTATTTT.

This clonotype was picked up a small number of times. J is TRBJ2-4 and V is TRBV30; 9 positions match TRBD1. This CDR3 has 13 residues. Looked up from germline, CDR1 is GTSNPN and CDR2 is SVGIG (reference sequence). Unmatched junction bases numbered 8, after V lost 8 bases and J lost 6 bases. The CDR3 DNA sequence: TGTGCCGGGGATGACAGGGGGGGAAACATTCAGTACTTC. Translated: CAGDDRGGNIQYF.

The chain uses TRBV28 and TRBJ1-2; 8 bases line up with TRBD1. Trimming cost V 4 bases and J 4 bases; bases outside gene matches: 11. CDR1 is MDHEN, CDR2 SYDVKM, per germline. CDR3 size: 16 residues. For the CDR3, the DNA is TGTGCCAGCAGTTCCGGGACAGGAGGAGGTCCCTATGGCTACACCTTC. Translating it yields CASSSGTGGGPYGYTF.

The CDR3: CASSLEASPVTDTQYF. CDR3 bases: TGCGCCAGCAGCTTGGAGGCCTCCCCCGTTACAGATACGCAGTATTTT. V and J are TRBV5-1 and TRBJ2-3; no clear D gene. The V and J ends lost 0 bases and 3 bases respectively, with 14 bases between them. The germline V gene has CDR1 SGHRS and CDR2 YFSETQ. The CDR3 spans 16 residues.